This note documents a single T cell receptor (beta chain) sequence. Its target is not known. These data are taken from a study of beta chain features in type 1 diabetes. Study findings and constraints: The naive, central memory and Treg TCRB repertoires of patients appeared to be more similar to one another than those of healthy donors. Insertions were fewer and deletions more numerous at VDJ junctions in type 1 diabetes patients.

CDR3 size: 12 residues. Germline assignment: CDR1 SGHTA and CDR2 FQGNSA. V lost 3 bases and J lost 0, with 2 bases in between. All of the isolated RNA was reverse transcribed, so expressed TCRB transcripts were sequenced. Some clones are missing from TCRdb's copy, which holds only in-frame ones; the method was immunoSEQ multiplex PCR. The data hold 860,000 or so clones, with roughly 15% observed a single time. The chain combines TRBV7-2 with TRBJ2-5; no reliable D call. This clonotype originated in a young woman in good health. The material sequenced was naive CD4+ T cells from blood. CDR3 residues: CASSLNQETQYF. CDR3 nucleotides: TGTGCCAGCAGCTTGAACCAAGAGACCCAGTACTTC.